Described below is a single TCR beta chain sequence and its context. Antigen: not known. This entry belongs to a study of CXCR3-negative and CXCR3-positive naive CD8 T cells. The wider study: Every library held about 1.5 +/- 0.3 million TRB reads, and the total came to about 135 million.

Within the CD8+ T cell compartment, naive cells were CD45RO-CCR7+CD27+CD95-. The study, taken as a whole, reports: Naive subsets were similarly diverse, while memory CD8+ repertoires were much less diverse. TRBV-TRBJ usage matched between naive CXCR3-negative and CXCR3-positive cells but not between memory cells.

In preparing the TRB cDNA libraries, 5' RACE with UMI labels was used. TCRdb reprocessed the 5' RACE reads and keeps a single row for each CDR3 protein, giving no DNA. The sample is made up of approximately 83,000 distinct CDR3 sequences, and the top ten hold about 1.6% of it. The CDR3 consists of 16 residues. In germline, CDR1 is DFQATT, CDR2 SNEGSKA (reference sequence). What was sequenced was naive CXCR3- CD8+ T cells from blood. Subset: CD45RO-CCR7+CD27+CD95- naive CD8+ T cells lacking CXCR3 (TNR3-). The TCR sequence derives from a human donor in good health. Some clones in this sample may be carry-over from other donors' samples. The J gene is TRBJ2-4, the V gene TRBV20-1; without DNA, the TCRdb call of TRBD2 cannot be checked. This chain's CDR3 is CSARVGLAGAKNIQYF.